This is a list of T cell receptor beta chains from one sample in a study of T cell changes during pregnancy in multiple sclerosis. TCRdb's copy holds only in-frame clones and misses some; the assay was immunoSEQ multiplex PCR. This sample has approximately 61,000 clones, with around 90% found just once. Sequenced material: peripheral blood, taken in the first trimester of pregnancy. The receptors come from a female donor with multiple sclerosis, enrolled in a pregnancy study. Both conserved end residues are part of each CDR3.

CDR3 protein: CASSESIVTGSEQYF; J gene: TRBJ2-7; V gene: TRBV10-1
CDR3 protein: CASSRGGDYNEQFF; J gene: TRBJ2-1; V gene: TRBV19
CDR3 protein: CASSRQGSSTDTQYF; J gene: TRBJ2-3; V gene: TRBV6-5
CDR3 protein: CASNRAGTLDEQYF; J gene: TRBJ2-7; V gene: TRBV2
CDR3 protein: CASSQDGQGRRNEKLFF; J gene: TRBJ1-4; V gene: TRBV4-2
CDR3 protein: CASSIDGGSYEQYF; J gene: TRBJ2-7; V gene: TRBV19
CDR3 protein: CASSSHSGNSYNEQFF; J gene: TRBJ2-1; V gene: TRBV6-6
CDR3 protein: CASTSPGGTDTQYF; J gene: TRBJ2-3; V gene: TRBV6-5
CDR3 protein: CASSDSGTNTGELFF; J gene: TRBJ2-2; V gene: TRBV2
CDR3 protein: CASSFSNTYEQYF; J gene: TRBJ2-7; V gene: TRBV7-9
CDR3 protein: CASSHRDRDSPLHF; J gene: TRBJ1-6; V gene: TRBV7-8
CDR3 protein: CASSYSSQGNQPQHF; J gene: TRBJ1-5; V gene: TRBV6-5
CDR3 protein: CRGGAEYGYTF; J gene: TRBJ1-2; V gene: TRBV20-1
CDR3 protein: CASSPLAGNNEQFF; J gene: TRBJ2-1; V gene: TRBV6-5
CDR3 protein: CASTSGGLGETQYF; J gene: TRBJ2-5; V gene: TRBV6-1
CDR3 protein: CASSWSSGANVLTF; J gene: TRBJ2-6; V gene: TRBV5-1
CDR3 protein: CASSSAGTGFGLYF; J gene: TRBJ2-7; V gene: TRBV11-2
CDR3 protein: CASVWGGANYGYTF; J gene: TRBJ1-2; V gene: TRBV5-4
CDR3 protein: CASMGGGGGYEQYF; J gene: TRBJ2-7; V gene: TRBV6-1
CDR3 protein: CASEAGAETQYF; J gene: TRBJ2-5; V gene: TRBV2
CDR3 protein: CASSQEWGPATF; J gene: TRBJ1-2; V gene: TRBV4-1
CDR3 protein: CASRSPADGDIQYF; J gene: TRBJ2-4; V gene: TRBV28
CDR3 protein: CASRPTASGWGTDTQYF; J gene: TRBJ2-3; V gene: TRBV27
CDR3 protein: CASRQANGELFF; J gene: TRBJ2-2; V gene: TRBV28
CDR3 protein: CASSLATGNTEAFF; J gene: TRBJ1-1; V gene: TRBV7-9
CDR3 protein: CASSGSGTGVIDTQYF; J gene: TRBJ2-3; V gene: TRBV5-4
CDR3 protein: CASQGVQSAGELFF; J gene: TRBJ2-2; V gene: TRBV19
CDR3 protein: CASSLFSGGTNEQFF; J gene: TRBJ2-1; V gene: TRBV7-9
CDR3 protein: CASREGGDTQYF; J gene: TRBJ2-3; V gene: TRBV11-3
CDR3 protein: CASSLAGGDTGELFF; J gene: TRBJ2-2; V gene: TRBV2
CDR3 protein: CASSSPWDSPDTQYF; J gene: TRBJ2-3; V gene: TRBV7-2
CDR3 protein: CASSPGLQGEQYF; J gene: TRBJ2-7; V gene: TRBV7-7
CDR3 protein: CAWSVRDAGELFF; J gene: TRBJ2-2; V gene: TRBV30
CDR3 protein: CASSLQTTDTQYF; J gene: TRBJ2-3; V gene: TRBV5-1
CDR3 protein: CASSFPTSGDPNEQFF; J gene: TRBJ2-1; V gene: TRBV5-1
CDR3 protein: CASSERQGSNYGYTF; J gene: TRBJ1-2; V gene: TRBV6-1
CDR3 protein: CASSKASLAYTYEQYF; J gene: TRBJ2-7; V gene: TRBV21-1
CDR3 protein: CASRKTGKFEAFF; J gene: TRBJ1-1; V gene: TRBV27
CDR3 protein: CARKTGTNQSYEQYF; J gene: TRBJ2-7; V gene: TRBV6-5
CDR3 protein: CSVVVVGRASTDTQYF; J gene: TRBJ2-3; V gene: TRBV29-1
CDR3 protein: CSVETSWGGELFF; J gene: TRBJ2-2; V gene: TRBV29-1
CDR3 protein: CASSSADRGWEQYF; J gene: TRBJ2-7; V gene: TRBV7-3
CDR3 protein: CASSRGQGATGNTIYF; J gene: TRBJ1-3; V gene: TRBV18
CDR3 protein: CASSLVQGGRYEQYF; J gene: TRBJ2-7; V gene: TRBV5-1
CDR3 protein: CASSQRDRNYGYTF; J gene: TRBJ1-2; V gene: TRBV5-4
CDR3 protein: CAWSVLSGLAANYEQYF; J gene: TRBJ2-7; V gene: TRBV30
CDR3 protein: CASSPWTGASNQPQHF; J gene: TRBJ1-5; V gene: TRBV7-2
CDR3 protein: CASSPGTGRYEKLFF; J gene: TRBJ1-4; V gene: TRBV9
CDR3 protein: CAWYRDRAFGDYGYTF; J gene: TRBJ1-2; V gene: TRBV30